A selection of T cell receptor beta chains follows, all from one sample in a study of T cell responses to AZD1222 COVID-19 vaccine. Libraries were prepared by immunoSEQ multiplex PCR; TCRdb keeps only in-frame clonotypes and omits some of them. The sample gives about 120,000 clones, roughly 87% of which show up once; roughly 2.7% is in the top ten. Material: peripheral blood, obtained 28 days after the second AZD1222 dose. Every receptor here comes from an adult who received the AZD1222 COVID-19 vaccine. The conserved cysteine and the conserved F or W are not part of the CDR3 here.

j_call	v_call	cdr3_aa
TRBJ2-2	TRBV2	ASSVRTGQTGELF
TRBJ1-3	TRBV5-4	ASSSQASSGNTIY
TRBJ2-7	TRBV7-2	ASSYDRVSSYEQY
TRBJ1-2	TRBV18	ASSPRDSRYGYT
TRBJ2-5	TRBV7-2	ASSFDPGGHETQY
TRBJ1-1	TRBV12-3/TRBV12-4	ASSGTVNTEAF
TRBJ2-2	TRBV7-2	ATRGGLNTGELF
TRBJ2-7	TRBV7-9	ASSLQGAGHEQY
TRBJ1-1	TRBV18	ASSSDRGEAF
TRBJ1-1	TRBV29-1	SAKTGGNTEAF
TRBJ1-1	TRBV19	ASSILVGGNTEAF
TRBJ1-5	TRBV6-5	ATHPRASNQPQH
TRBJ2-5	TRBV7-2	ASSLGAGETQY
TRBJ1-3	TRBV5-4	ASSHGTDVNTIY
TRBJ2-5	TRBV6-5	ASSPYQETQY
TRBJ1-5	TRBV19	ASSIARDRLGNQPQH
TRBJ1-1	TRBV12-3/TRBV12-4	ASSFGWNTEAF
TRBJ2-7	TRBV6-6	ASSRQGPGSEQY
TRBJ2-7	TRBV30	AAATGTKQY
TRBJ1-2	TRBV30	AWFVAGGPFNYGYT
TRBJ1-2	TRBV5-5	ASSPPTGLGYGYT
TRBJ2-3	TRBV7-3	ASSSSGTDTQY